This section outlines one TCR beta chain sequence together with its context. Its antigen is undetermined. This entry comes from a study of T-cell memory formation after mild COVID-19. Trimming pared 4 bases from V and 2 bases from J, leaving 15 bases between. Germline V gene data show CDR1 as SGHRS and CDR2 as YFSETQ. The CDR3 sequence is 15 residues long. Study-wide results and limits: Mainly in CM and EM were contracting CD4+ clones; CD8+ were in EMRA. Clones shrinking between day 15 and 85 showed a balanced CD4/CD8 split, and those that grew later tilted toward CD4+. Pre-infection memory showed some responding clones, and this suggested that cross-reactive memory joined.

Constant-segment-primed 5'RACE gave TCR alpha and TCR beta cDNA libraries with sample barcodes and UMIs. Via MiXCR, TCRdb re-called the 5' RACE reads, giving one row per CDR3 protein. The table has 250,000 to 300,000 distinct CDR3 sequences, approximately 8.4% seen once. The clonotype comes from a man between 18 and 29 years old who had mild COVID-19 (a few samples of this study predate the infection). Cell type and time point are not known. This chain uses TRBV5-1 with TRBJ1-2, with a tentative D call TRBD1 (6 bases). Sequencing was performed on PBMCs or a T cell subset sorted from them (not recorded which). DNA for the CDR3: TGCGCCAGCAGCATCGTAGGTGGGGGCAACTATGGCTACACCTTC. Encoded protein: CASSIVGGGNYGYTF. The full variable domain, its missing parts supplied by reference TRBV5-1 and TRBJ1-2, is KAGVTQTPRYLIKTRGQQVTLSCSPISGHRSVSWYQQTPGQGLQFLFEYFSETQRNKGNFPGRFSGRQFSNSRSEMNVSTLELGDSALYLCASSIVGGGNYGYTFGSGTRLTVV.